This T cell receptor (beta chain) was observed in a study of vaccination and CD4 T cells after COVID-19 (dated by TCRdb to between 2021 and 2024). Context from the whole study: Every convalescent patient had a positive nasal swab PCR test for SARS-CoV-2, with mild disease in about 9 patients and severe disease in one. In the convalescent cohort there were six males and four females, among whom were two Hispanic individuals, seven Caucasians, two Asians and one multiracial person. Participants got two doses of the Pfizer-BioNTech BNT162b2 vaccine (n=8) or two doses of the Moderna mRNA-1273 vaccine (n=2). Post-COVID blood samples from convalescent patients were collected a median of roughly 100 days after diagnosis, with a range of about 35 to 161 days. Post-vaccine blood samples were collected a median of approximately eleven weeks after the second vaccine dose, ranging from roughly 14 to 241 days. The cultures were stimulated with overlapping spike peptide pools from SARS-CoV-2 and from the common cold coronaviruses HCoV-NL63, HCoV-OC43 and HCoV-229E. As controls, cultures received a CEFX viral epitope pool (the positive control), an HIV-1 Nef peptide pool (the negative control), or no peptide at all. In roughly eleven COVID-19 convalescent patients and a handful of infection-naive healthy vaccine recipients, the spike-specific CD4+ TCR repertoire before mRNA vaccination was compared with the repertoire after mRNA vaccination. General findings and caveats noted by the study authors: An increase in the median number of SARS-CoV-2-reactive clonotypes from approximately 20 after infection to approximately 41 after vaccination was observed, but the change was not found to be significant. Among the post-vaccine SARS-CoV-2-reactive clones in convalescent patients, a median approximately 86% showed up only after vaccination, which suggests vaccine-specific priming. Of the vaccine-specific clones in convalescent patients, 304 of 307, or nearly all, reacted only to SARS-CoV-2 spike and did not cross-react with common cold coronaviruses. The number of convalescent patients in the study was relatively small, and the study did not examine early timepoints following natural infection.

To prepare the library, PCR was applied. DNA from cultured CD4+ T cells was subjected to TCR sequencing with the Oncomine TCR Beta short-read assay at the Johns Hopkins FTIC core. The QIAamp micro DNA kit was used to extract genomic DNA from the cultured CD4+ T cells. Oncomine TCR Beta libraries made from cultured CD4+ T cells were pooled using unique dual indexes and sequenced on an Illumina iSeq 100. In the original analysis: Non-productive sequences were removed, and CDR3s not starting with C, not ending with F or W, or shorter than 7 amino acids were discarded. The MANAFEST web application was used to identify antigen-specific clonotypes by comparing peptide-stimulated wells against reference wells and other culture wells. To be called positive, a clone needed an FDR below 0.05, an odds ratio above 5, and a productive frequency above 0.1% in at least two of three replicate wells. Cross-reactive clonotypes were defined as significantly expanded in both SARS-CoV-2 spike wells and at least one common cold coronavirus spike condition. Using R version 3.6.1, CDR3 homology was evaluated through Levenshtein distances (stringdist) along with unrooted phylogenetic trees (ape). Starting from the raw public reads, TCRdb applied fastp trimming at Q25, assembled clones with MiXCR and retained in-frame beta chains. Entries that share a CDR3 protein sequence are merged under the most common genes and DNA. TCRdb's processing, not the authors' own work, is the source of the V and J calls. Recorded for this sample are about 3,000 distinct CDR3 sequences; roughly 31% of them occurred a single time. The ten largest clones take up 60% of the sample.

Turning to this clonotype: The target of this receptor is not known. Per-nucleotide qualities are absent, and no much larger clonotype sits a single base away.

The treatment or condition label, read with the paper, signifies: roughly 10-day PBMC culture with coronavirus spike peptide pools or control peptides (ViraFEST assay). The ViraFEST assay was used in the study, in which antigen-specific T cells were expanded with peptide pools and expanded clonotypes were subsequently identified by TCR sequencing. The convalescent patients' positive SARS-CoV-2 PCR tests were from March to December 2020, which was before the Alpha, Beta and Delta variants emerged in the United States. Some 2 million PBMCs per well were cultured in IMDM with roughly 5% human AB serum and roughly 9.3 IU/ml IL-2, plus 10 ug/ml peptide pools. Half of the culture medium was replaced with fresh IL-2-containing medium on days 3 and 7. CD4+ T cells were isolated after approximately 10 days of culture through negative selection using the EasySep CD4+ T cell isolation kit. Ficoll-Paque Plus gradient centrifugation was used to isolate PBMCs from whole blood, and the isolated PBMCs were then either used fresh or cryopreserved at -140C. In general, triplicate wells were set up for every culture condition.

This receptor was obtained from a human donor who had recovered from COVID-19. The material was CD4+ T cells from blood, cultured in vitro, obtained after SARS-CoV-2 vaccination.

The CDR3 here reads CASSSGSVATEAFF. The bases are TGTGCCAGCAGCTCCGGGTCGGTAGCCACTGAAGCTTTCTTT. The rearranged segments are TRBV7-9 and TRBJ1-1, with the D gene too uncertain to name. The CDR1 and CDR2 encoded by the germline V gene (reference sequence) are SEHNR and FQNEAQ. Counted from cysteine to phenylalanine, this CDR3 has 14 amino acids. Here the CDR3 DNA is all that survives: 42 bases in frame from base 1. V loses 4 bases, J loses 4 bases, and the germline ends lie 13 bases apart.